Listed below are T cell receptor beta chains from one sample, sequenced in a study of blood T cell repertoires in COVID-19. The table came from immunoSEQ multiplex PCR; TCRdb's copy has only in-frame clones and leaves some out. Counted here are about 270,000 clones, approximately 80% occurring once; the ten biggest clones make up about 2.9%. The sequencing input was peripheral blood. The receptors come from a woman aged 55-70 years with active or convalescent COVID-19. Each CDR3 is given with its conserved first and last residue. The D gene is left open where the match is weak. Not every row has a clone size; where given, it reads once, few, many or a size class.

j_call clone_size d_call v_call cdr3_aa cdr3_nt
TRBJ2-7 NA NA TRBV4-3 CASSQDSGTGRGLYEQYF TGCGCCAGCAGCCAAGATTCTGGTACCGGGCGGGGCCTCTACGAGCAGTACTTC
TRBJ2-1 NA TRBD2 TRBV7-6 CASSSGTSGGAVEQFF TGTGCCAGCAGCTCTGGGACTAGCGGGGGGGCAGTTGAGCAGTTCTTC
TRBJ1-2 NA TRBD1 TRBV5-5 CASRKDRDYGYTF TGTGCCAGCAGAAAGGACAGGGACTATGGCTACACCTTC
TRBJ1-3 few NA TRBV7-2 CASSVGNSGNTIYF TGTGCCAGCAGTGTGGGCAACTCTGGAAACACCATATATTTT
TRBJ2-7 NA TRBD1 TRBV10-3 CAIRGQGNEQYF TGTGCCATCAGGGGACAGGGGAACGAGCAGTACTTC
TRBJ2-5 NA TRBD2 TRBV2 CASIFALAGGQETQYF TGTGCCAGCATTTTTGCACTAGCGGGGGGCCAAGAGACCCAGTACTTC
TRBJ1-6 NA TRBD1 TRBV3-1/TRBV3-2 CASSRRTGAFSPLHF TGTGCCAGCAGCCGCAGGACAGGGGCCTTTTCACCCCTCCACTTT
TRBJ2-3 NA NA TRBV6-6 CASSRGGFTDTQYF TGTGCCAGCAGTCGAGGGGGGTTCACAGATACGCAGTATTTT
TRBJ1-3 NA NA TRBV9 CASSERAARTGNTIYF TGTGCCAGCAGCGAGAGGGCCGCGCGGACTGGAAACACCATATATTTT
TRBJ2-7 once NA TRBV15 CATSRDLGAYEQYF TGTGCCACCAGCAGAGATCTAGGGGCCTACGAGCAGTACTTC
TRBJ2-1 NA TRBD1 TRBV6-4 CASSFRTGGNEQFF TGTGCCAGCAGTTTTCGGACAGGGGGGAATGAGCAGTTCTTC
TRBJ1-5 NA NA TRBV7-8 CASSLAGGYQPQHF TGTGCCAGCAGCTTAGCGGGGGGATATCAGCCCCAGCATTTT
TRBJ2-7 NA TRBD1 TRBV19 CASSVSRDGQGAREQYF TGTGCCAGTAGTGTCTCCCGGGACGGGCAGGGGGCGAGGGAGCAGTACTTC
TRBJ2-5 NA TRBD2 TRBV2 CASLHSGEGETQYF TGTGCCAGCTTACATAGCGGGGAGGGTGAGACCCAGTACTTC
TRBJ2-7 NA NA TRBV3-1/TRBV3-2 CASSQGGPGEQYF TGTGCCAGCAGCCAAGGGGGGCCTGGCGAGCAGTACTTC
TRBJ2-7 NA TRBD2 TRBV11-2 CASSPASGGYEQYF TGTGCCAGCAGCCCCGCTAGCGGGGGGTACGAGCAGTACTTC
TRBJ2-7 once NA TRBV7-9 CASTLSTGLARYEQYF TGTGCCAGCACCCTTTCGACGGGATTAGCTCGGTACGAGCAGTACTTC
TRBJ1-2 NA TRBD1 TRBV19 CASSIRDSDQTNYGYTF TGTGCCAGTAGTATACGGGACAGCGATCAGACTAACTATGGCTACACCTTC
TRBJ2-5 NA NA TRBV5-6 CASSLVGKETQYF TGTGCCAGCAGCTTAGTCGGGAAAGAGACCCAGTACTTC
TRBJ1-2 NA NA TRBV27 CASTGRGSSNYGYTF TGTGCCAGCACCGGGAGGGGGTCTTCTAACTATGGCTACACCTTC
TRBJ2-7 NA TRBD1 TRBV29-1 CSGGDSSYEQYF TGCAGCGGTGGGGACAGCTCCTACGAGCAGTACTTC
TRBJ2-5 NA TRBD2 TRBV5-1 CASSWGGGLETQYF TGCGCCAGCAGCTGGGGCGGGGGTCTAGAGACCCAGTACTTC
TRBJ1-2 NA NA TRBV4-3 CASSQDHKPGSGYGYTF TGCGCCAGCAGCCAAGATCACAAACCAGGGTCCGGCTATGGCTACACCTTC
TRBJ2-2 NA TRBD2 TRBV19 CASSRGLAGTGELFF TGTGCCAGTAGTAGGGGACTAGCCGGCACCGGGGAGCTGTTTTTT
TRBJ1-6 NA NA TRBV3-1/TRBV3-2 CASSPSGISYNSPLHF TGTGCCAGCAGCCCTTCAGGGATCTCCTATAATTCACCCCTCCACTTT
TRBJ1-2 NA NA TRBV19 CASSPTTGRGGGYTF TGTGCCAGTAGTCCGACCACGGGCAGGGGTGGCGGCTACACCTTC
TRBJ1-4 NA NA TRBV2 CASLDPRELFF TGTGCCAGCTTAGACCCTCGGGAACTGTTTTTT
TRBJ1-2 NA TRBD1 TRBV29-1 CSVLAGQGNYGYTF TGCAGCGTCTTGGCGGGACAGGGGAACTATGGCTACACCTTC